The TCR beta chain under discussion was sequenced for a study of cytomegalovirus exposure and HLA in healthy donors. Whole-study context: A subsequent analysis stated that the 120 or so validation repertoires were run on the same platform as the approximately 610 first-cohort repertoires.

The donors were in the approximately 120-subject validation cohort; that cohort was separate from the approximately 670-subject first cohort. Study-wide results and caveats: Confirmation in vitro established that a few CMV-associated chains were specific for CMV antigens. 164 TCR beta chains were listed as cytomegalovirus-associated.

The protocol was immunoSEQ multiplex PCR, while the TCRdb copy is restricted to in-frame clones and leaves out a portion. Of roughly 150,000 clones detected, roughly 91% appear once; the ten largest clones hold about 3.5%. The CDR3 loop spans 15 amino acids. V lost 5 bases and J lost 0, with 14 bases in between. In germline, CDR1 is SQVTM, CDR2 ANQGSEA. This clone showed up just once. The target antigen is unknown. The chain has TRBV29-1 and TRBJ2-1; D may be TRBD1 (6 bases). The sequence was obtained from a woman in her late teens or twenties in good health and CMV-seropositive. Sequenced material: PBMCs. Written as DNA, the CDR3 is TGCAGCGTTCGCTCAGGGGAACGCTCCTACAATGAGCAGTTCTTC. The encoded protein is CSVRSGERSYNEQFF.